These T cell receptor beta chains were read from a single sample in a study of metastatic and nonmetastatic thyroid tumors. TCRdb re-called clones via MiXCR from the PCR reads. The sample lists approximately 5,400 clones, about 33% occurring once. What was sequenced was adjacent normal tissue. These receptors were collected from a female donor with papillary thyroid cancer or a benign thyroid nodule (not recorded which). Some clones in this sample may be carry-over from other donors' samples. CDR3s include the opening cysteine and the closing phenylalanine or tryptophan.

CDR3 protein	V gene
CASSVELGVTVWTVKQFF	TRBV9
CASSQARNSYGYTF	TRBV3-1
CASSTPGTSADNEQFF	TRBV6-2/TRBV6-3
CASSPRPSYEQYF	TRBV5-6
CASKDRVIYEQYF	TRBV6-2/TRBV6-3
CASSFGQGSEQFF	TRBV11-3
CASSSSDTQYF	TRBV7-8
CAIWAQTPYGYTF	TRBV10-3
CSARSSVDYGYTF	TRBV20-1
CASSAWGLPGAYGYTF	TRBV9
CASSLEAGGRNEQFF	TRBV7-6
CASTSMGGTSRYEQYF	TRBV28
CASSQLQGGGSPLHF	TRBV6-1
CASRTGNEQFF	TRBV6-2/TRBV6-3
CASSYGREGPEAFF	TRBV6-6
CASKPSGPNYEQYF	TRBV2
CASSRDRAGEQYF	TRBV11-2
CASSLSWGPGYEQYF	TRBV27
CASSLGSHYEQYF	TRBV28
CASSYGGGASYEQYF	TRBV6-5
CASSVGADRYGYTF	TRBV6-1
CATSRGGSNTGELFF	TRBV15
CASSSSCRRNEQYF	TRBV12-3/TRBV12-4
CASSSDRGQPQHF	TRBV6-2/TRBV6-3
CASRTGTTEYNEQFF	TRBV2
CASSIRGQGRQPQHF	TRBV19
CASSLGLAGGRGNEQYF	TRBV9
CASSQTGQNEQYF	TRBV28
CSARDPDSAYEQYF	TRBV20-1
CASSSGGYGYTF	TRBV12-3/TRBV12-4
CATRGGASDGYTF	TRBV2
CASTTGRLGQPQHF	TRBV2
CASSEWGGGGQPQHF	TRBV6-1
CASSLAPRTVIRAYEQYF	TRBV12-3/TRBV12-4
CATRGRLTGELFF	TRBV24-1
CASSVTGDEQYF	TRBV2
CASSPHFGTSVTDTQYF	TRBV12-3/TRBV12-4
CASSSQGTTEAFF	TRBV5-1
CASRCLAGVWDTQYF	TRBV6-1
CASSYPGQGSREQYF	TRBV6-2/TRBV6-3
CASSNPRGAGELFF	TRBV6-1
CASERTGAYEQYF	TRBV2
CASSLAGGVSYNEQFF	TRBV7-2
CASSSDPMSSYQQYF	TRBV19
CSARGPDRMDDEQYF	TRBV20-1
CVSSLTSGGPGETQYF	TRBV6-2/TRBV6-3
CASSYAGLEAFF	TRBV6-2/TRBV6-3
CASSHDPVPREGWEQYF	TRBV6-5
CASRGETPFSYEQYF	TRBV7-9